This T cell receptor (beta chain) was profiled in a study of shared clonotypes between healthy human individuals. At the level of the study: Those who served as donors were a couple of women and a few men between the ages of 18 and 49.

CDR3 size: 12 residues. In germline, CDR1 is WNHNN, CDR2 SYGVQD (reference sequence). The V end lost 8 bases, the J end lost 2 bases, and 10 bases lay between the germline ends. TCRdb keeps only in-frame clones here, not all; method: immunoSEQ multiplex PCR. This sample carries about 490,000 clones, about 79% of them seen once, and the ten largest clones take 13%. The TCR was taken from a woman aged 40 to 50 in good health. Some clones in this sample may be carry-over from other donors' samples. Sequenced input: PBMCs. The chain has TRBV10-1 and TRBJ2-7, with D possibly being TRBD2 (7 bases). The CDR3 sequence is CASGGGPYEQYF. DNA for the CDR3: TGCGCCAGCGGGGGGGGCCCCTACGAGCAGTACTTC.